The following is a TCR beta chain sequence with its context. Its antigen is currently not known. No per-base quality is available; no much larger clone lies one base away. This specimen's time point label, per the study, means: baseline before oral tofacitinib. Peripheral blood and lesional scalp punch biopsies were obtained from patients with alopecia areata. Scalp biopsies from humans were placed right away in PAXgene tissue containers for fixation. The germline V gene yields SGDLS for CDR1 and YYNGEE for CDR2. Trimming leaves V shorter by 3 bases and J shorter by 1 base, with the junction holding 9 bases beyond the gene matches. The CDR3 covers 16 residues, taking in both the cysteine and the phenylalanine. CDR3 DNA only is kept here, 48 bases in frame from base 1. The data stem from a study of CD8+ T cells in alopecia areata (dated by TCRdb to between 2018 and 2020). Regarding the research as a whole: The treated patients, all with moderate-to-severe alopecia areata, were enrolled in an open-label pilot trial of oral tofacitinib given at 5 to 10 mg twice daily. Scalp clonality was compared across normal scalp (n=4), patchy alopecia areata scalp (n=8), and alopecia totalis/universalis scalp (n=8). On the human side, TCRbeta sequencing was run on scalp tissue and on sorted CD4+ and CD8+ peripheral blood T cells from healthy controls and from alopecia areata patients with either patchy or totalis/universalis disease. TCRbeta CDR3 regions were amplified by immunoSEQ multiplex PCR with 35 Vbeta forward and 13 Jbeta reverse primers. RNA was extracted with the PAXgene miRNA kit for fixed scalp, the miRNeasy kit for PBMCs, and the RNeasy kit for mouse skin. Patients stayed on tofacitinib for 6 to 18 months and then had 6 months of follow-up off drug so that delayed response and recurrence could be assessed. In both human patients and the C3H/HeJ mouse model, the study applied high-throughput TCRbeta sequencing to look at T cell clonal expansion in alopecia areata. Tofacitinib-treated patients had biopsies at baseline and at 4 and 24 weeks of treatment, with a later scalp biopsy in several patients. Study-level results and caveats: Higher clonality and more expanded CD8+ clones were observed in lesional scalp than in normal scalp, particularly in alopecia totalis/universalis, a finding suggestive of antigenic drive. Unlike mouse skin, where gammadelta T cells dominate, normal human skin contains resident alphabeta T cells that get sequenced too, which complicates analysis of the scalp TCR repertoire. TCR sequences shared between patients were less clear than in mice, possibly partly because of HLA diversity in the patient population.

The method behind the library was the immunoSEQ multiplex PCR assay. RNA was extracted from all samples and reverse transcribed into cDNA, which served as template for TCR sequencing. First-strand cDNA was synthesized with SuperScript III using a 2:1 mix of oligo-dT and random hexamers. A synthetic immune receptor repertoire was used to gauge amplification bias, and whatever bias remained was removed computationally. The paper's processing steps were these. Raw reads were preprocessed to remove errors, and CDR3 was defined by IMGT conventions from the conserved cysteine to phenylalanine. Clonality was computed by normalizing Shannon entropy by log2 of the number of productive unique TCRs and subtracting the result from 1. Whether each scalp clone was CD4 or CD8 was inferred by checking scalp TCRbeta sequences against the CD4 and CD8 repertoires from sorted blood. TCRdb's version of the immuneACCESS table is confined to in-frame rearrangements and falls short of the full clone set. An unresolved V gene accounts for under half of the shortfall where checked; the remainder is of unknown origin. From that table come the V and J calls and clone size; the DNA was used to work out D and trimming. This sample holds fewer than 8,000 clones; around 52% were observed only once. Around 14% of the sample is held by the ten biggest clonotypes.

The chain is made from TRBV9 and TRBJ2-5; 7 junctional bases match TRBD1. The receptor was derived from a human donor with alopecia areata. The sample consisted of skin, taken at week 0. The CDR3 loop reads CASSARDSTPQETQYF. The nucleotide sequence reads as follows: TGTGCCAGCAGCGCCCGGGACAGTACCCCCCAAGAGACCCAGTACTTC.